Here is one T cell receptor (beta chain) with its context. Antigen specificity is unknown. The sample originates from a study of shared clonotypes between healthy human individuals. As for the study in general: Each donor contributed plates that comprised three CD4 naive, three CD4 memory, two CD8 naive and one CD8 memory.

Study-wide findings and caveats: Relative to clonotypes present in all four donors, those not shared had lower generation probabilities. As a rule, naive subsets had a larger estimated richness than memory subsets.

Profiling relied on immunoSEQ multiplex PCR, and the TCRdb table lists in-frame clones only, not all of them. The repertoire consists of approximately 2,300,000 clones, with under 95% occurring once and the leading ten covering about 0.41%. V was trimmed by 0 bases and J by 5 bases, leaving 10 bases between them. Germline-derived CDR1 and CDR2 are SGHRS and YFSETQ. The length of the CDR3 is 14 residues. V usage is TRBV5-1 and J usage is TRBJ2-3; D is uncertain. The clonotype comes from a man aged 18 to 30 in good health. Some clones in this sample may be carry-over from other donors' samples. Input material: naive CD4+ T cells from PBMCs. The subset denotes: CD45RA+ positively selected. This CDR3 is CASSLVLDVDTQYF. The CDR3 bases are TGCGCCAGCAGCTTGGTTCTAGATGTAGATACGCAGTATTTT.